This is a list of T cell receptor beta chains from one sample in a study of vaccination effects on CD4 cells after COVID-19. The antigens of these receptors remain unknown. Here immunoSEQ multiplex PCR was the method, and the copy in TCRdb shows in-frame clones only, minus some. The table includes some 60,000 clones, around 77% detected once. The sample in question was CD4+ T cells from PBMCs cultured with HCoV-NL63 spike peptides, obtained before COVID-19 vaccination. The receptors come from a human donor who received a COVID-19 vaccine. Each CDR3 is given with its conserved first and last residue. A D gene is named only where the DNA matches it firmly. The size field is filled for only some rows; it gives once, few, many or a size class.

J	D	V	size	CDR3	DNA
TRBJ1-1	NA	TRBV3-1/TRBV3-2	few	CASSLAQGSTTRVAFF	TGTGCCAGCAGCCTAGCCCAGGGGAGCACGACGAGGGTAGCTTTCTTT
TRBJ1-2	NA	TRBV28	NA	CASSPGTSPNYGYTF	TGTGCCAGCAGTCCTGGGACATCTCCTAACTATGGCTACACCTTC
TRBJ2-3	NA	TRBV24-1	few	CATALGSSTDTQYF	TGTGCCACCGCTCTGGGATCCAGCACAGATACGCAGTATTTT
TRBJ2-5	TRBD2	TRBV9	once	CASSVRSGGASETQYF	TGTGCCAGCAGCGTTAGAAGCGGGGGGGCTTCGGAGACCCAGTACTTC
TRBJ2-1	NA	TRBV7-7	NA	CASSSGGLGEQFF	TGTGCCAGCAGCTCCGGGGGCCTCGGGGAGCAGTTCTTC
TRBJ2-3	NA	TRBV25-1	few	CARLKGLPTDTQYF	TGTGCCCGTTTAAAGGGGCTCCCTACCGATACGCAGTATTTT
TRBJ1-1	NA	TRBV10-3	few	CAISYQNTEAFF	TGTGCCATCAGTTACCAAAACACTGAAGCTTTCTTT
TRBJ1-1	NA	TRBV4-1	NA	CASSQLAGQPNTEAFF	TGCGCCAGCAGCCAATTAGCCGGACAGCCGAACACTGAAGCTTTCTTT
TRBJ1-2	NA	TRBV4-1	NA	CASSQDAGKANYGYTF	TGCGCCAGCAGCCAAGATGCTGGGAAAGCTAACTATGGCTACACCTTC
TRBJ1-2	TRBD1	TRBV7-2	few	CASSLQQGVLYGYTF	TGTGCCAGCAGCTTACAACAGGGGGTCCTCTATGGCTACACCTTC
TRBJ2-1	TRBD2	TRBV5-1	NA	CASSFSPPAGRYNEQFF	TGCGCCAGCAGCTTTTCCCCTCCAGCGGGGCGCTACAATGAGCAGTTCTTC
TRBJ1-3	NA	TRBV3-1/TRBV3-2	NA	CASSQGGNTIYF	TGTGCCAGCAGCCAGGGGGGAAACACCATATATTTT
TRBJ1-2	NA	TRBV24-1	NA	CATSDGHDYGYTF	TGTGCCACCAGTGACGGACACGACTATGGCTACACCTTC
TRBJ2-3	NA	TRBV14	once	CASSPRRIAISTDTQYF	TGTGCCAGCAGCCCACGTAGGATCGCTATTAGCACAGATACGCAGTATTTT
TRBJ2-1	NA	TRBV10-3	NA	CAISGAQLVNEQFF	TGTGCCATCAGTGGGGCACAGCTTGTGAATGAGCAGTTCTTC
TRBJ1-1	NA	TRBV19	NA	CASRTSRGSTEAFF	TGTGCCAGTAGGACCTCCAGGGGTTCCACTGAAGCTTTCTTT
TRBJ2-2	NA	TRBV4-1	NA	CASSHPTGELFF	TGCGCCAGCAGCCACCCGACCGGGGAGCTGTTTTTT
TRBJ1-1	NA	TRBV2	NA	CASSPSSTNTEAFF	TGTGCCAGCAGCCCAAGTAGCACCAACACTGAAGCTTTCTTT
TRBJ2-5	NA	TRBV15	NA	CATSTRTGYQETQYF	TGTGCCACCAGCACGAGGACGGGGTACCAAGAGACCCAGTACTTC
TRBJ1-1	NA	TRBV5-1	NA	CASSLDRTTEAFF	TGCGCCAGCAGCTTGGATAGGACCACTGAAGCTTTCTTT
TRBJ1-6	NA	TRBV29-1	NA	CSVPLGDIFNSPLHF	TGCAGCGTCCCCCTGGGGGACATTTTTAATTCACCCCTCCACTTT
TRBJ2-5	TRBD1	TRBV5-1	NA	CASSYIGQGGIETQYF	TGCGCCAGCAGCTACATCGGACAGGGGGGAATAGAGACCCAGTACTTC
TRBJ2-2	TRBD1	TRBV19	few	CASRHPGQGAAGELFF	TGTGCCAGTAGACATCCGGGACAGGGGGCGGCCGGGGAGCTGTTTTTT
TRBJ1-5	NA	TRBV6-1	NA	CASSEMGGQPQHF	TGTGCCAGCAGTGAAATGGGCGGGCAGCCCCAGCATTTT
TRBJ2-2	TRBD2	TRBV28	once	CASSLRTSGSTGELFF	TGTGCCAGCAGTCTAAGGACTAGCGGTAGCACCGGGGAGCTGTTTTTT
TRBJ1-5	TRBD1	TRBV19	NA	CASRNTGDNQPQHF	TGTGCCAGTAGAAATACAGGGGACAATCAGCCCCAGCATTTT
TRBJ1-5	TRBD1	TRBV19	NA	CASSSRKTGGRSNQPQHF	TGTGCCAGTAGCAGCCGTAAGACAGGGGGTAGAAGCAATCAGCCCCAGCATTTT
TRBJ1-1	NA	TRBV20-1	few	CSARVTEAFF	TGCAGTGCTAGGGTCACTGAAGCTTTCTTT